This T cell receptor (beta chain) is drawn from a study of shared clonotypes between healthy human individuals (dated by TCRdb to 2018 to 2021). About the investigation overall: The cohort included three men and a couple of women between 18 and 49 years of age. Blood TCR repertoires of about five healthy adults were deeply sequenced to estimate repertoire size and the extent of clonotype sharing between individuals. To increase sequencing depth and limit assay-specific biases, TCR repertoire library preparation and sequencing were carried out by different laboratories using diverse techniques. Between about 0.94 and 8.9 billion PBMCs per donor were obtained by leukapheresis.

About this clone: Its antigen is not yet known. Per-base qualities were not stored, and no clone one base away is much larger.

Study-wide findings and limitations: Pairwise subsampling indicated that sequencing depth was expected to affect the degree of clonotype sharing among donors. Because the study included only a small number of donors, the genetic and exposure-history diversity represented was limited. Sampling was limited to blood, and TCR repertoires in tissue likely differ from TCR repertoires in blood.

Using the deep immunoSEQ assay, TCR CDR3 regions were amplified from genomic DNA by multiplex PCR. For each cell subset, the extracted genomic DNA was distributed evenly across all wells of several immunoSEQ 96-well plates, and each plate served as one replicate. For unsorted PBMC, around 300 ng of genomic DNA, equivalent to approximately 28,000 T cell genomes, went into each replicate PCR. Genomic DNA from unsorted PBMC was sequenced over ten immunoSEQ deep assay plates. Purified libraries were quantified with a Qubit 3.0 fluorometer, sized on a Bioanalyzer 2100, and re-quantified with the KAPA Library Quantification kit. Every immunoSEQ 96-well plate was sequenced on a separate single-read 150-cycle Illumina NextSeq 550 flow cell. The paper's data handling went like this. The immunoSEQ output contained only junctional sequences without quality scores, so filtering could not match that applied to full-length reads. Sequences were annotated with PyIR, a Python wrapper for IgBLAST v1.9, and V/J genes and CDR3 were assigned using IMGT germline references. Reads were filtered out if the reads had weak V/J assignments (E-value above 1e-6), no CDR3, stop codons, out-of-frame junctions, or ambiguous translated residues. A V3J clonotype was defined by an identical inferred V gene, J gene, and CDR3 amino acid sequence. The percentage overlap between two repertoires was calculated by dividing the number of shared unique clonotypes by the size of the smaller repertoire. Three approaches were used to assess repertoire richness: RTK rarefaction, the Chao1 estimator, and Recon v2.1 estimates of unobserved clonotypes. Sourced from immuneACCESS, this table was stored by TCRdb with only in-frame sequences that have V and J called. A share of the clones is absent; for the studies checked, an unresolved V gene accounts for under half, and the remainder has no known explanation. The V and J calls and the clone size are those of that table, but D and trimming were determined from the DNA. The sample has fewer than 550,000 clones on record, about 75% of them singletons. The top ten constitute around 13% of the sample.

The donors were healthy, HIV-negative adults who had no recently reported acute infections or vaccinations. Every donor was a Caucasian adult residing in Nashville, Tennessee, USA. In the unsorted samples, 85 million to 100 million PBMCs were counted, and genomic DNA was extracted using the QIAamp DNA Blood Mini kit. Blood was obtained by leukapheresis, after which PBMCs were separated by Ficoll-Histopaque density gradient centrifugation and cryopreserved in liquid nitrogen vapor phase. Inclusive of the bounding cysteine and phenylalanine, the CDR3 is 11 residues long. The CDR3 DNA has 33 bases and is translated from base 1. CDR1 and CDR2 are drawn from the germline V gene: MNHEY, SVGAGI. A distance of 10 bases separates the germline ends of V and J, which lose 6 bases and 7 bases respectively.

The sample taken for sequencing was PBMCs. The chain employs TRBV6-5 and TRBJ2-7; the D segment is perhaps TRBD1 or TRBD2, each sharing 7 matched bases. The receptor was isolated from a woman in her forties in good health. Some clones in this sample may be carry-over from other donors' samples. The CDR3 sequence is CASRQGGEQYF. In nucleotide form, the sequence is TGTGCCAGCAGGCAGGGGGGGGAGCAGTACTTC.